The T cell receptor (beta chain) described here comes from a study of breast tumors, draining lymph nodes, adjacent tissues. As for this clonotype: What it binds is unknown.

V lost 2 bases and J lost 9; bases outside the gene matches: 9. This CDR3 contains 16 residues. Germline lookup yields CDR1 DFQATT and CDR2 SNEGSKA (reference sequence). General study findings and limits: The data were judged consistent with most tumor T cells coming from lymph node and expanding in tumor. Luminal-like breast cancer showed significantly greater tumor-nontumor repertoire similarity than basal-like breast cancer did.

TCRdb reanalysed the multiplex PCR reads using MiXCR and keeps one entry per CDR3 protein. The sample holds some 7,600 distinct CDR3 sequences, 65% to 75% seen once. The genes are TRBV20-1 and TRBJ2-1; 14 nucleotides align to TRBD2. This receptor was identified in a female donor with breast cancer. Some clones in this sample may be carry-over from other donors' samples. The sequenced sample was tumor-adjacent breast tissue. The CDR3 sequence is CSARPGTSGRSSEQFF. As DNA, the CDR3 is TGCAGTGCTAGACCAGGGACTAGCGGGAGAAGTTCTGAGCAGTTCTTC.